The source of this TCR beta chain is a study of T cells in Graves' hyperthyroidism and ophthalmopathy. The wider study: It was at initial diagnosis, before any treatment, that peripheral blood was collected. General study findings and limits: Most clonotypes expanded in the thyroid (above 0.001) were also present in blood.

Patients with uncontrolled infections, other autoimmune diseases, pregnancy or lactation were excluded. Fresh peripheral blood, 7.5 to 10 ml, yielded the PBMCs. Concerning this clonotype itself: Its antigen is as yet unknown. It may be a read error: a sequence one base away is much more abundant.

The investigators amplified TCR beta CDR3 regions from RNA transcripts. Carried out on the TCR CDR3, a first-round RT-PCR used the HTBI primer set. TCRdb reanalysed the multiplex PCR reads using MiXCR and keeps one entry per CDR3 protein. The sample records approximately 640,000 distinct CDR3 sequences, 15% to 20% being singletons. This CDR3 has 14 residues. Per the germline V gene, CDR1 is DFQATT and CDR2 is SNEGSKA (reference sequence). The V end was cut by 6 bases, the J end by 5 bases, with 17 bases between. The TCR was taken from a woman in her 30s with Graves' hyperthyroidism. The sequenced sample was blood. The V gene is TRBV20-1, the J gene TRBJ2-1; unclear D gene. This CDR3 reads CSASRQTTHNEQFF. CDR3 bases: TGCAGTGCCTCTCGTCAAACTACTCACAATGAGCAGTTCTTC.